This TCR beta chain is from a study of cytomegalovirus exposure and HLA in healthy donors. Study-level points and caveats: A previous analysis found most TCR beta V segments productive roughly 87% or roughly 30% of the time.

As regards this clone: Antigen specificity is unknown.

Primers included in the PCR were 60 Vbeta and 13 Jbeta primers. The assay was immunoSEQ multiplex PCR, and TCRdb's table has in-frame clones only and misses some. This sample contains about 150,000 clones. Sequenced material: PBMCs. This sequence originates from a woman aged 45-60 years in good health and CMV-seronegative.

The DNA for the CDR3 is TGTGCCAGCAGCTTGGTAGGGGGGACAGGGAGCTACGAGCAGTACTTC. Its protein product is CASSLVGGTGSYEQYF. The chain has TRBV5-6 and TRBJ2-7, with TRBD1 matching over 9 bases. The CDR3 runs 16 residues. Losses at the gene ends were 0 bases for V and 3 bases for J; bases not matched to a gene: 7. The germline V gene has CDR1 SGHDT and CDR2 YYEEEE.